This TCR beta chain was observed in a study of blood T cell repertoires in COVID-19. The overall study: PBMCs, B-cell-depleted T cells, or T cells provided the cDNA or gDNA that made up the material.

V trimming: 4 bases; J trimming: 5 bases; junction bases outside the gene matches: 17. This CDR3 has 19 residues. CDR1 is SGHAT, CDR2 FQNNGV, per germline. Methods used by the authors: Amplifying reference gene primers gave estimates of nucleated cell counts. Profiling relied on immunoSEQ multiplex PCR, and the TCRdb table lists in-frame clones only, not all of them. The V and J calls and clone size come from that table; D and trimming were worked out from the DNA. The repertoire has about 82,000 clones, over 70% of them found once; the top ten carry over 15%. Specimen: peripheral blood. The chain combines TRBV11-2 with TRBJ2-1; 10 positions match TRBD1. The TCR originated in a woman in her sixties or seventies with acute or convalescent COVID-19. CDR3 bases: TGTGCCAGCAGCTCGCCAAACACCGAACCGGGACAGGGGAACAATGAGCAGTTCTTC. Its translation: CASSSPNTEPGQGNNEQFF.